Below, one T cell receptor beta chain is given with its context. This CDR3 comprises 14 residues. Trimming took off 5 bases at V and 4 bases at J, with 14 bases between the two ends. Germline V gene lookup returns CDR1 SGHTA and CDR2 FQGNSA. The data belong to a study of shared clonotypes between healthy human individuals. Profiling relied on immunoSEQ multiplex PCR, and the TCRdb table lists in-frame clones only, not all of them. This table holds hundreds of thousands of clones, under 80% found once. This rearrangement joins TRBV7-2 to TRBJ1-1; no firm D call. Material: memory CD4+ T cells sorted from blood. Subset noted: CD45RA-negative fraction. This clonotype was obtained from a woman in her twenties or thirties in good health. The CDR3 here is CASSPLGVLTEAFF. For the CDR3, the DNA is TGTGCCAGCAGCCCCCTCGGTGTGCTCACTGAAGCTTTCTTT.